Here is one T cell receptor (beta chain) with its context. The antigen is undetermined. Though probably carrying unrecorded immune exposures, donors were nominally healthy at sampling. The CDR3 length is 14 residues. The junction had 11 bases not matched to a gene; V was cut back by 0 bases and J by 16 bases. Germline V gene lookup returns CDR1 GTSNPN and CDR2 SVGIG (reference sequence). 13 Jbeta primers and 60 Vbeta primers were used for the PCR. Libraries were prepared by immunoSEQ multiplex PCR; TCRdb keeps only in-frame clonotypes and omits some of them. This sample carries about 130,000 clones, with 0.9% to 1.2% going to the ten biggest clones. The record originates from a study of cytomegalovirus exposure and HLA in healthy donors. General observations from the study: Accurate prediction of HLA-A and HLA-B alleles (for most subjects) was reportedly achieved from TCR beta sequences.

The chain joins TRBV30 to TRBJ1-6, with 8 bases fitting TRBD1. The TCR originated in a man aged 18-30 years in good health and CMV-seronegative. The sample consisted of PBMCs. The chain's CDR3 is CAWSVGTGGVGLHF. Here the CDR3 DNA reads TGTGCCTGGAGTGTAGGAACAGGGGGAGTTGGGCTCCACTTT.